The T cell receptor beta chain described here comes from a study of regulatory T cells in long-lasting Graves disease. Libraries of TCR beta came from iRepertoire HTBI primers plus Arm-PCR of CDR3 regions. Per the study methods: Across the samples, identification revealed fewer than 75 TRBV and about 13 TRBJ segments. Via MiXCR, TCRdb re-called the multiplex PCR reads, giving one row per CDR3 protein. The V and J calls come from TCRdb's annotation, not from the publication. The table shows around 460,000 distinct CDR3 sequences, with 22% occurring only once. Documented time point: persistent/refractory GD, antithyroid drugs over 5 years with positive TRAb. Making the TCR library involved RNA that had been extracted from PBMCs. Germline values: CDR1 SGDLS, CDR2 YYNGEE. Trimming removed 3 bases from V and 3 bases from J, with 12 bases in between. This CDR3 is 14 amino acids long. This clonotype was detected only a few times.

This specimen was peripheral blood mononuclear cells (PBMCs), taken when the disease was refractory, from a patient treated with antithyroid drugs. The sequence was collected from a female donor with Graves disease. V is TRBV9 and J is TRBJ1-2, with D possibly matching TRBD1 (5 bases). Here the CDR3 reads CASSDYRGDYGYTF. In DNA, the CDR3 is TGTGCCAGCAGCGATTACCGAGGGGACTATGGCTACACCTTC.